Listed below are T cell receptor beta chains from one sample, sequenced in a study of pediatric ulcerative colitis. Sequencing was performed with immunoSEQ multiplex PCR; in TCRdb, only in-frame clones are kept and a portion is missing. The sample carries about 40,000 clones, about 75% recorded once. Sequences were obtained from gut tissue. Every receptor here comes from a boy under 18 with severe ulcerative colitis. CDR3s include the opening cysteine and the closing phenylalanine or tryptophan. A D gene is named only where the DNA matches it firmly. Clone sizes are given selectively: once, few, many, or a class where the clone is expanded.

clone_size	v_call	d_call	j_call	cdr3_nt	cdr3_aa
-	TRBV2	-	TRBJ2-7	TGTGCCAGCAGTGTCGAGGGGGGGCCGGCCGGCGAGCAGTACTTC	CASSVEGGPAGEQYF
-	TRBV7-9	-	TRBJ1-2	TGTGCCAGCAGCTTTACAGGGATACCCTATGGCTACACCTTC	CASSFTGIPYGYTF
-	TRBV19	-	TRBJ1-1	TGTGCCAGTACCGGTAGGGAGGGCACTGAAGCTTTCTTT	CASTGREGTEAFF
-	TRBV5-4	TRBD1	TRBJ1-2	TGTGCCAGCATCCCGGACAGGGGGCTTCTCAACTATGGCTACACCTTC	CASIPDRGLLNYGYTF
-	TRBV9	-	TRBJ1-2	TGTGCCAGCAGCGTAGCTGAGATTGGGTATGGCTACACCTTC	CASSVAEIGYGYTF
-	TRBV7-3	-	TRBJ2-7	TGTGCCAGCAGCCCTATGAGGTATTTTTCCTACGAGCAGTACTTC	CASSPMRYFSYEQYF
once	TRBV15	-	TRBJ2-5	TGTGCCACCAGCAGAGCAGGGGAGACCCAGTACTTC	CATSRAGETQYF
few	TRBV7-9	-	TRBJ1-6	TGTGCCAGCAGCTTAGAGGGCTATAATTCACCCCTCCACTTT	CASSLEGYNSPLHF
-	TRBV6-5	-	TRBJ2-7	TGTGCCAGCAGTTACTCGATTGCGTACGAGCAGTACTTC	CASSYSIAYEQYF
once	TRBV11-3	TRBD1	TRBJ1-1	TGTGCCAGCAGCTTTGGGACAGGGCCCCTCAGGGGCACTGAAGCTTTCTTT	CASSFGTGPLRGTEAFF
-	TRBV27	TRBD1	TRBJ1-6	TGTGCCAGCAGTTTAAGCTCGGGACAGCTTCGTAGGTCACCCCTCCACTTT	CASSLSSGQLRRSPLHF
few	TRBV7-9	-	TRBJ1-5	TGTGCCAGCAGCTTGGCAGACAGCCAACAGCCCCAGCATTTT	CASSLADSQQPQHF
-	TRBV7-9	-	TRBJ1-6	TGTGCCAGCAGCTTACAGGGGCTGAATTCACCCCTCCACTTT	CASSLQGLNSPLHF
-	TRBV7-9	-	TRBJ2-2	TGTGCCAGCAGCTTAAGTCCGGGATTGAACACCGGGGAGCTGTTTTTT	CASSLSPGLNTGELFF
-	TRBV5-6	-	TRBJ2-7	TGTGCCAGCACCCGGCGGAGCGAGCAGTACTTC	CASTRRSEQYF
-	TRBV5-1	TRBD1	TRBJ1-4	TGCGCCAGCAGCTTGGCCGGGACAGGGACTGAAAAACTGTTTTTT	CASSLAGTGTEKLFF
once	TRBV19	TRBD1	TRBJ1-1	TGTGCCAGTAGTATAGGGGACAGGGAACCGATCGACACTGAAGCTTTCTTT	CASSIGDREPIDTEAFF
-	TRBV6-1	-	TRBJ2-7	TGTGCCACCATTGACCACGGGAGCGGGTCCTACGAGCAGTACTTC	CATIDHGSGSYEQYF
-	TRBV15	-	TRBJ1-4	TGTGCCACCAGCTATGAGGGCGGATGGACAACTAATGAAAAACTGTTTTTT	CATSYEGGWTTNEKLFF
-	TRBV27	TRBD1	TRBJ2-1	TGTGCCAGCAGCGACAGGGGAATCTACAATGAGCAGTTCTTC	CASSDRGIYNEQFF
-	TRBV5-1	-	TRBJ1-3	TGCGCCAGCAGCCCCCGGGAACCTGGAAACACCATATATTTT	CASSPREPGNTIYF
-	TRBV10-2	TRBD1	TRBJ1-2	TGCGCCAGCAGCTCGGGACAGGGGGTAGAAGGCTACACCTTC	CASSSGQGVEGYTF
-	TRBV28	-	TRBJ2-2	TGTGCCAGCAGTGTCCAGAACACCGGGGAGCTGTTTTTT	CASSVQNTGELFF
-	TRBV6-1	-	TRBJ2-3	TGTGCCAGCAGTGAACGTCGAAGTGGGGGGTCTAGCACAGATACGCAGTATTTT	CASSERRSGGSSTDTQYF
-	TRBV9	-	TRBJ1-1	TGTGCCAGCAGCGAGGCGGGCAGGGGAGGGGAAGCTTTCTTT	CASSEAGRGGEAFF
-	TRBV2	-	TRBJ1-2	TGTGCCAGCAGTGGAGACGGGACAAGGAGGATGGATGGCTACACCTTC	CASSGDGTRRMDGYTF
-	TRBV19	-	TRBJ1-1	TGTGCCAGTAGTATCCACGGCGGAAAGAACACTGAAGCTTTCTTT	CASSIHGGKNTEAFF
-	TRBV11-2	TRBD2	TRBJ2-5	TGTGCCAGCGGGTTGGCGGGGGAGTACTTC	CASGLAGEYF
-	TRBV30	-	TRBJ2-7	TGTGCCTGGAGTGTAGGACACTACTCCTACGAGCAGTACTTC	CAWSVGHYSYEQYF
-	TRBV5-1	TRBD1	TRBJ2-7	TGCGCCAGCAGCGGCAGGGGGCTCTACGAGCAGTACTTC	CASSGRGLYEQYF
-	TRBV11-2	-	TRBJ1-1	TGTGCCAGCAGCTTAGATCTGGCCAGGGCGGCTTTCTTT	CASSLDLARAAFF
-	TRBV7-6	-	TRBJ1-3	TGTGCCAGCAGCTACGACAGGAGGAACTCTGGAAACACCATATATTTT	CASSYDRRNSGNTIYF
-	TRBV12-5	-	TRBJ1-6	TGTGCTAGTGGTTTAGGTTCGGGGGGTGCATCACCCCTCCACTTT	CASGLGSGGASPLHF
-	TRBV7-2	-	TRBJ2-1	TGTGCCAGCAGCACAACGGCGGGGTCCTACAATGAGCAGTTCTTC	CASSTTAGSYNEQFF
-	TRBV10-3	-	TRBJ2-5	TGTGCCATCAGTGAGTCTAGGGCGGATCAAGAGACCCAGTACTTC	CAISESRADQETQYF
-	TRBV28	TRBD1	TRBJ2-1	TGTGCCAGCAGTTTACTACCTCCCAGGACAGGGGGTAGGAATGAGCAGTTCTTC	CASSLLPPRTGGRNEQFF
-	TRBV28	-	TRBJ2-2	TGTGCCAGCAGTTTCGGGCGGGCCGGGGAGCTGTTTTTT	CASSFGRAGELFF
-	TRBV6-1	-	TRBJ1-1	TGTGCCAGCAGTGGGCGGTTAAACACTGAAGCTTTCTTT	CASSGRLNTEAFF
-	TRBV9	-	TRBJ2-6	TGTGCCAGCAGCGCTGGGAACTCTGGGGCCAACGTCCTGACTTTC	CASSAGNSGANVLTF
medium-sized	TRBV5-6	-	TRBJ1-2	TGTGCCAGCAGCCGGATGGAGTACGCTGGCTACACCTTC	CASSRMEYAGYTF
-	TRBV6-1	-	TRBJ1-5	TGTGCCAGCAGTGTCGGGGGGCCCAATCAGCCCCAGCATTTT	CASSVGGPNQPQHF
-	TRBV5-5	-	TRBJ1-4	TGTGCCAGCAGCCCGGGACTTGTCCTGTTTTTT	CASSPGLVLFF
-	TRBV7-3	TRBD2	TRBJ2-7	TGTGCCAGCAGCCCATCCGCAGCGGGGGTCGAGAAGCAGTACTTC	CASSPSAAGVEKQYF
-	TRBV19	-	TRBJ2-5	TGTGCCAGTAGTATAGCTGGGTCGAGGACCCAGTACTTC	CASSIAGSRTQYF
-	TRBV11-1	-	TRBJ1-1	TGTGCCAGCAGCTTCAGGCGGGGGGTATACACTGAAGCTTTCTTT	CASSFRRGVYTEAFF
-	TRBV5-6	-	TRBJ2-4	TGTGCCAGCAGCCGTCGAGAGGGCTCCAAAAACATTCAGTACTTC	CASSRREGSKNIQYF
-	TRBV29-1	-	TRBJ1-2	TGCAGCGTTTGGGAGATCTATGGCTACACCTTC	CSVWEIYGYTF
-	TRBV11-2	-	TRBJ2-3	TGTGCCAGCAGCTTAGTGGGGGCCGCCTTTACAGATACGCAGTATTTT	CASSLVGAAFTDTQYF
-	TRBV5-1	TRBD2	TRBJ2-5	TGCGCCAGCAGCGATAGCGGGGGAAGCCAAGAGACCCAGTACTTC	CASSDSGGSQETQYF
-	TRBV2	-	TRBJ2-2	TGTGCCAGCAGTCCGAACTCGAACACCGGGGAGCTGTTTTTT	CASSPNSNTGELFF
-	TRBV19	-	TRBJ1-1	TGTGCCAGTAGTATTGACCTTTACTTTGAAGCTTTCTTT	CASSIDLYFEAFF
once	TRBV5-6	-	TRBJ1-5	TGTGCCAGCAGCCATAGCAATCAGCCCCAGCATTTT	CASSHSNQPQHF
-	TRBV6-1	TRBD1	TRBJ1-5	TGTGCCAGCGTGGACAGGGGCGGTAATCAGCCCCAGCATTTT	CASVDRGGNQPQHF
-	TRBV10-1	-	TRBJ1-6	TGCGCCACCCAGGATGCAGGGAATTCACCCCTCCACTTT	CATQDAGNSPLHF
-	TRBV5-6	-	TRBJ2-1	TGTGCCAGCAGCTGGGGGCAAAATGAGCAGTTCTTC	CASSWGQNEQFF